These T cell receptor beta chains were read from a single sample in a study of shared clonotypes between healthy human individuals. Measured with immunoSEQ multiplex PCR; TCRdb has only the in-frame clones, and not every one. The data contain roughly 760,000 clones, around 72% of them singletons. Material for sequencing was memory CD4+ T cells sorted from blood. The receptors were gathered from a woman in her 30s in good health. CDR3s include the opening cysteine and the closing phenylalanine or tryptophan. The D gene is left open where the match is weak. Part of the rows lack a size; the others show once, few, many or a class for expanded clones.

d_call,j_call,clone_size,v_call,cdr3_nt,cdr3_aa
TRBD1,TRBJ2-2,NA,TRBV18,TGTGCCAGCTCACTAGAAGGACAGGGGAACACCGGGGAGCTGTTTTTT,CASSLEGQGNTGELFF
TRBD2,TRBJ2-1,NA,TRBV18,TGTGCCAGCTCACCACCCAGGGCACTAGCGGGAGGTCGGCAGTTCTTC,CASSPPRALAGGRQFF
NA,TRBJ2-4,NA,TRBV9,TGTGCCAGGATCCCAGGGCTAGCCAAAAACATTCAGTACTTC,CARIPGLAKNIQYF
NA,TRBJ2-5,NA,TRBV10-1,TGCGCCAGCAGTGAGATGCAGATAGAGACCCAGTACTTC,CASSEMQIETQYF
NA,TRBJ1-5,NA,TRBV7-6,TGTGCCAGCAGCTTAGTTCGGCAGGGACCCTATAGCAATCAGCCCCAGCATTTT,CASSLVRQGPYSNQPQHF
NA,TRBJ1-2,NA,TRBV5-1,TGCGCCAGCAGCTTGGCTGTGGGCGCGGGAGGCTACACCTTC,CASSLAVGAGGYTF
NA,TRBJ1-1,few,TRBV28,TGTGCCAGCAGCTGGGGTACGGCGAACACTGAAGCTTTCTTT,CASSWGTANTEAFF
NA,TRBJ2-1,once,TRBV9,TGTGCCAGCAGCGTAGAGACAAATGAGCAGTTCTTC,CASSVETNEQFF
TRBD1,TRBJ2-1,NA,TRBV5-1,TGCGCCAGCAGCTTCACAGGGGGCCACAATGAGCAGTTCTTC,CASSFTGGHNEQFF
NA,TRBJ1-5,once,TRBV28,TGTGCCAGCAGTTTAGGGACCGCCGGTCCCAATAGCAATCAGCCCCAGCATTTT,CASSLGTAGPNSNQPQHF
TRBD1,TRBJ2-7,NA,TRBV15,TGTGCCACCAGCAGAAATCCAGGACAGGGGGACGAGCAGTACTTC,CATSRNPGQGDEQYF
TRBD2,TRBJ2-7,NA,TRBV5-3,TGTGCCAGAAGCACCTGGCTGGGGACTAGTCAGTACGAGCAGTACTTC,CARSTWLGTSQYEQYF
NA,TRBJ1-2,NA,TRBV6-5,TGTGCCAGCAGTTACCGTCTAGGGTACGGCTACACCTTC,CASSYRLGYGYTF
TRBD2,TRBJ2-7,NA,TRBV5-1,TGCGCCAGCAGCTTGGCTCTAGCGGAGACCTACGAGCAGTACTTC,CASSLALAETYEQYF
NA,TRBJ1-1,NA,TRBV4-1,TGCGCCAGCAGCCATCGTCCGACAGGCCTTATGAACACTGAAGCTTTCTTT,CASSHRPTGLMNTEAFF
NA,TRBJ2-3,NA,TRBV10-1,TGCGCCAGCAGTGCGGGGTTGGCAGATACGCAGTATTTT,CASSAGLADTQYF
NA,TRBJ2-1,NA,TRBV28,TGTGCCAGCAACAGCATCTACAATGAGCAGTTCTTC,CASNSIYNEQFF
NA,TRBJ2-7,NA,TRBV28,TGTGCCAGCAACTTGGGAGCCCCTCCCGCCTACGAGCAGTACTTC,CASNLGAPPAYEQYF
TRBD1,TRBJ2-5,NA,TRBV2,TGTGCCAGCAGTGATCGGGACAGGGCAGGGGTAGAGACCCAGTACTTC,CASSDRDRAGVETQYF
TRBD1,TRBJ2-3,NA,TRBV2,TGTGCCAGCAGGCCCGGGACAGCAACAGATACGCAGTATTTT,CASRPGTATDTQYF
NA,TRBJ1-1,NA,TRBV5-1,TGCGCCAGCAGCTTGGTGATCCGTGAGGGGAACACTGAAGCTTTCTTT,CASSLVIREGNTEAFF
NA,TRBJ2-2,few,TRBV5-1,TGCGCCAGCAGCACCGGGACCCTGAACACCGGGGAGCTGTTTTTT,CASSTGTLNTGELFF
NA,TRBJ2-3,NA,TRBV7-3,TGTGCCAGCAGCCTACAGGGCGTTTCAGATACGCAGTATTTT,CASSLQGVSDTQYF
TRBD1,TRBJ2-7,NA,TRBV28,TGTGCCAGCAGCCCTTTAGGACAGGGGTATTTCGAGCAGTACTTC,CASSPLGQGYFEQYF
NA,TRBJ2-2,NA,TRBV7-2,TGTGCCAGCAGCTTGGGTACAGGGCACACCGGGGAGCTGTTTTTT,CASSLGTGHTGELFF
NA,TRBJ2-7,NA,TRBV4-2,TGTGCCAGCAGTCCCAACCTAGAGTCCTACGAGCAGTACTTC,CASSPNLESYEQYF
TRBD2,TRBJ2-1,NA,TRBV30,TGTGCCTGGAGTTTAAAGCGGGAGAGTGATGAGCAGTTCTTC,CAWSLKRESDEQFF
NA,TRBJ2-5,NA,TRBV19,TGTGCCAGTAGCGGGACACCCAGAGAGACCCAGTACTTC,CASSGTPRETQYF
NA,TRBJ2-5,NA,TRBV11-2,TGTGCCAGCAGCCCCCCGGGTAGGAGGGGGGAGACCCAGTACTTC,CASSPPGRRGETQYF
TRBD1,TRBJ2-7,NA,TRBV2,TGTGCCAGCTCCTCGGAGGGACAGGGGATGAACGAGCAGTACTTC,CASSSEGQGMNEQYF
NA,TRBJ1-5,NA,TRBV5-1,TGCGCCAGCAGCTCCGACCCATTAGGGCATAGCAATCAGCCCCAGCATTTT,CASSSDPLGHSNQPQHF
NA,TRBJ2-1,NA,TRBV20-1,TGCAGTGCCAGGGACTATGAGCAGTTCTTC,CSARDYEQFF
NA,TRBJ1-3,once,TRBV9,TGTGCCAGCAGTGATTCTTCTCGGGCCAAATCTGGAAACACCATATATTTT,CASSDSSRAKSGNTIYF